These 8 T cell receptor beta chains share one sample of origin, sequenced in a study of a mutant IDH1 vaccine in newly diagnosed glioma. Assay: immunoSEQ multiplex PCR; the TCRdb copy retains only in-frame clones and omits some. The table includes 20,000 to 25,000 clones, around 82% detected once. The time point here: week 23, last vaccination. Vaccine doses each comprised 300 ug of mutant IDH1 20-mer peptide, with topical imiquimod. These receptors have no identified antigens. The starting material was PBMCs, obtained from a glioma patient whose treatment included an IDH1 peptide vaccine. Source of these receptors: a man aged 25 to 40 with glioma.

Only one count was recorded for this clone. The V call is TRBV30, the J call TRBJ1-2, with D possibly matching TRBD1 (5 bases). Germline V gene lookup returns CDR1 GTSNPN and CDR2 SVGIG (reference sequence). Trimming shortened V by 0 bases and J by 7 bases, and 24 bases separated the two germline ends. There are 17 residues in the CDR3. The CDR3 sequence is CAWSVFPQDSRGRGYTF. As DNA, the CDR3 is TGTGCCTGGAGTGTCTTTCCCCAAGACTCCCGGGGACGTGGCTACACCTTC.

This clone occurred once. V and J are TRBV5-1 and TRBJ1-4, with 7 bases that match TRBD1. The CDR3 has 15 residues. V shed 4 bases, J shed 4 bases, and the junction held 7 bases outside the gene matches. CDR1 SGHRS and CDR2 YFSETQ come from the germline V gene. CDR3 loop: CASSGTRGDNEKLFF. CDR3 bases: TGCGCCAGCAGCGGCACCAGGGGGGATAATGAAAAACTGTTTTTT.

The V call is TRBV7-8, the J call TRBJ1-1; D remains unclear. Germline V CDR1 and CDR2: SGHVS, FQNEAQ. Deletions cut 6 bases from V and 4 bases from J, with 21 bases between. The CDR3 spans 16 residues. The CDR3 coding sequence is TGTGCCAGCAGGTTAAGGGATCGGAGACTCACCACTGAAGCTTTCTTT. Its protein product is CASRLRDRRLTTEAFF.

A few counts support this clone. The V gene is TRBV2, the J gene TRBJ2-1; 9 nucleotides line up with TRBD2. J lost 4 bases, V lost 3 bases, and 4 bases had no gene match. Germline V gives CDR1 SNHLY, CDR2 FYNNEI. There are 15 residues in the CDR3. The CDR3 reads CASSEEREVYNEQFF. CDR3 coding DNA: TGTGCCAGCAGTGAGGAGCGGGAGGTGTACAATGAGCAGTTCTTC.

This rearrangement joins TRBV6-5 to TRBJ1-5, with D unresolved. The V gene lost 0 bases and the J gene lost 0 bases, with 6 bases spanning the gap. The CDR3 covers 15 residues. Germline V gene lookup returns CDR1 MNHEY and CDR2 SVGAGI. The CDR3 nucleotides read TGTGCCAGCAGTTACTCGAGCCCTAGCAATCAGCCCCAGCATTTT. This translates into CASSYSSPSNQPQHF.

The V call is TRBV7-2, the J call TRBJ2-3; a weak D match, TRBD2 (8 bases). Germline CDR1 reads SGHTA; CDR2 reads FQGNSA. The CDR3 runs to 19 residues. V lost 2 bases to trimming and J lost 0 bases, with 21 bases between them. The CDR3 region is CASSLRRVSGTASTDTQYF. CDR3 DNA: TGTGCCAGCAGCTTAAGAAGAGTTAGCGGGACAGCTAGCACAGATACGCAGTATTTT.

The CDR3 reads CSVEGRGPYNEQFF. CDR3 sequence (DNA): TGCAGCGTTGAGGGCAGGGGCCCCTACAATGAGCAGTTCTTC. This chain connects TRBV29-1 to TRBJ2-1, with a tentative D call TRBD1 (6 bases). The CDR3 runs to 14 residues. Trimming stripped 3 bases from V and 2 bases from J, with 11 bases between. CDR1 is SQVTM, CDR2 ANQGSEA, per germline.

The chain carries TRBV6-5 and TRBJ1-3; D perhaps matches TRBD1 (5 bases). Trimming stripped 5 bases from V and 0 bases from J, with 11 bases between. The CDR3 length is 15 residues. Germline lookup yields CDR1 MNHEY and CDR2 SVGAGI. The CDR3 DNA reads as TGTGCCAGCAGTCGACAGTTTAACTCTGGAAACACCATATATTTT. It encodes CASSRQFNSGNTIYF.